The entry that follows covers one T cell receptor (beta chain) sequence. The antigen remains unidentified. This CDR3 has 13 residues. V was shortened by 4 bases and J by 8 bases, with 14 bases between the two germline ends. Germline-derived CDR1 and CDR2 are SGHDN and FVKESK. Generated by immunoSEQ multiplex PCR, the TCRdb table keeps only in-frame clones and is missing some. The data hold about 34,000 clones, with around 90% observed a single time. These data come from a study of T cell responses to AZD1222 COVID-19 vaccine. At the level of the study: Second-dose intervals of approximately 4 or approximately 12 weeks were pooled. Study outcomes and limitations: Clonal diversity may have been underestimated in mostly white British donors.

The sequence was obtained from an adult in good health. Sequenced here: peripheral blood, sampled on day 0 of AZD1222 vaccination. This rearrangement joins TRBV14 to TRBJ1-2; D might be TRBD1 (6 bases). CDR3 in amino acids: CASSRIQGGGYTF. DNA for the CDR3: TGTGCCAGCAGCCGAATACAGGGTGGAGGCTACACCTTC.